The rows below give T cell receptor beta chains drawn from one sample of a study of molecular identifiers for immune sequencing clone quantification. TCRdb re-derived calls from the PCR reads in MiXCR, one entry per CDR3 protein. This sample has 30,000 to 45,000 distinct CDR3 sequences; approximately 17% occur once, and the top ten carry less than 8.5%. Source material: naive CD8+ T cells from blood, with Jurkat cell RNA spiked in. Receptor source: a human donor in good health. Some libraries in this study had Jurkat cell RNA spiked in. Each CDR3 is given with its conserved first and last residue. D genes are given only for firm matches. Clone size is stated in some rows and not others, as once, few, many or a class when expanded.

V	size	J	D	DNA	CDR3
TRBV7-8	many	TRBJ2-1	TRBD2	TGTGCCAGCAGCTTAGCGACTAGCGGGGGTGAGCAGTTCTTC	CASSLATSGGEQFF
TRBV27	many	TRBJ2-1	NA	TGTGCCAGCAGTTTATCTCAGTTGAATGAGCAGTTCTTC	CASSLSQLNEQFF
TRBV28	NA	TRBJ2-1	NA	TGTGCCAGCAGTTTAAATTGGGTTGAGCAGTTCTTC	CASSLNWVEQFF
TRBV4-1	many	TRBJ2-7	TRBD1	TGCGCCAGCAGCCAAGGGCCGGGACAGGCAACCTACGAGCAGTACTTC	CASSQGPGQATYEQYF
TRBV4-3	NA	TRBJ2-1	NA	TGCGCCAGCAGCCAAGAAGCCGACTCCAGACATGAGCAGTTCTTC	CASSQEADSRHEQFF
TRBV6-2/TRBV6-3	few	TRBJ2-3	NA	TGTGCCAGCAGTTACTCGACCTCCCCCACGGGAGATACGCAGTATTTT	CASSYSTSPTGDTQYF
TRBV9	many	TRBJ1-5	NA	TGTGCCAGCAGCAGCCGGGACGGGAATCAGCCCCAGCATTTT	CASSSRDGNQPQHF
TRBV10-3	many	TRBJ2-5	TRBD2	TGTGCCATCGCGGCTAGCGGTCAAGAGACCCAGTACTTC	CAIAASGQETQYF
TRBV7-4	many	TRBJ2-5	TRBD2	TGTGCCAGCAGCCGAGCGGGGAACCAAGAGACCCAGTACTTC	CASSRAGNQETQYF
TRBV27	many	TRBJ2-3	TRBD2	TGTGCCAGCAGTTTATACTCCCTAGCGGGGAGCACAGATACGCAGTATTTT	CASSLYSLAGSTDTQYF
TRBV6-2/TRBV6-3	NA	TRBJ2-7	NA	TGTGCCAGCACAGACAGTTTTCCCTGGCAGCAGTACTTC	CASTDSFPWQQYF
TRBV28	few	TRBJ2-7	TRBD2	TGTGCCAGCAGTTTGTGGACTAGAGGAAGCGAGCAGTACTTC	CASSLWTRGSEQYF
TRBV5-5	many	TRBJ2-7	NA	TGTGCCAGCAGCTTGGATAGGGCGGAGCCCTACGAGCAGTACTTC	CASSLDRAEPYEQYF
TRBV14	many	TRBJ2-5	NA	TGTGCCAGCAGCCAAGTCGAAGTAAGAGAGACCCAGTACTTC	CASSQVEVRETQYF
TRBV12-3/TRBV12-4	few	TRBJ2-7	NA	TGTGCCAGCAGTTTAGGGGGGGTCCAGCAGTACTTC	CASSLGGVQQYF
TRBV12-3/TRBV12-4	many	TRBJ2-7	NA	TGTGCCAGCAGCCCCGTGGGGACTGTGCAGTACTTC	CASSPVGTVQYF
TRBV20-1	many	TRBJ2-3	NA	TGCAGTGCAATTTGGAGGTACACAGATACGCAGTATTTT	CSAIWRYTDTQYF
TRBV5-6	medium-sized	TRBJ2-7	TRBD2	TGTGCCAGCAGCTTGTTTAGGACTAGCGGCTACGAGCAGTACTTC	CASSLFRTSGYEQYF
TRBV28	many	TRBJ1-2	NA	TGTGCCAGCAGTTCCATTCGGACAATCCCCTATGGCTACACCTTC	CASSSIRTIPYGYTF
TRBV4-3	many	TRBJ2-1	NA	TGCGCCAGCAGCCCGGGAGTGTTATACAATGAGCAGTTCTTC	CASSPGVLYNEQFF
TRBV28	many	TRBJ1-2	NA	TGTGCCAGCAGTTTCGACAGGCCTAACTATGGCTACACCTTC	CASSFDRPNYGYTF
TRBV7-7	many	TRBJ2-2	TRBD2	TGTGCCAGCAGCTCACCGGGACTAGCGGGAGGGCCGAACGGGGAGCTGTTTTTT	CASSSPGLAGGPNGELFF
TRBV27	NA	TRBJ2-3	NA	TGTGCCAGCAGCGCCTTTTGGCGGAGCACAGATACGCAGTATTTT	CASSAFWRSTDTQYF
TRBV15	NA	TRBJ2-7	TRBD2	TGTGCCACCAGCATCCTGGCGGGAGTATATAACGAGCAGTACTTC	CATSILAGVYNEQYF